This TCR beta chain is from a study of T cell responses to AZD1222 COVID-19 vaccine. Study outcomes and limitations: Repertoire sampling occurred only after the peak T cell response. Females made up more of the donors, who were largely white British, and clonal diversity may have come out too low. Only a handful of AZD1222 recipients, roughly 6 in all, had baseline seropositivity. The study found vaccine-associated CD4 TCRs spanning spike, dominant at 160-218 and 743-854.

The CDR3 contains 14 residues. Trimming pared 0 bases from V and 6 bases from J, leaving 8 bases between. From germline, CDR1 is KGHSH and CDR2 LQKENI. Note on this clone: Its matching antigen is unknown.

Only in-frame clones appear in the TCRdb table, and some are missing; sequencing was by immunoSEQ multiplex PCR. The data contain some 31,000 clones, nearly 95% of them singletons. Sequences were derived from peripheral blood, sampled on day 0 of AZD1222 vaccination. The chain combines TRBV18 with TRBJ2-2, with D possibly TRBD2 on 6 matching bases. The clonotype comes from an adult in good health. This CDR3 reads CASSPPREPGELFF. The CDR3 DNA follows: TGTGCCAGCTCACCACCCCGGGAGCCCGGGGAGCTGTTTTTT.